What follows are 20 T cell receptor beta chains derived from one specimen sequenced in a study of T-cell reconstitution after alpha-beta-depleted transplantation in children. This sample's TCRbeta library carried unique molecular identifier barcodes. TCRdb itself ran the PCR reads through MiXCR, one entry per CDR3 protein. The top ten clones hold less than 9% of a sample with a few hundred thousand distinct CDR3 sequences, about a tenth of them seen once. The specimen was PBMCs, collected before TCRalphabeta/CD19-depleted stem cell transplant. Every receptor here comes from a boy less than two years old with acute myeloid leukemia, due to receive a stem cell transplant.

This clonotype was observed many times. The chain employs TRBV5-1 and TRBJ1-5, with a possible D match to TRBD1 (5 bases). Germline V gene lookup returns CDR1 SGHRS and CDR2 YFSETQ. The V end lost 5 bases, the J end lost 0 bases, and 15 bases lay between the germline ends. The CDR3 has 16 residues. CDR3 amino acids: CASSPQGPFSNQPQHF. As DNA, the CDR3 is TGCGCCAGCAGTCCGCAGGGCCCTTTTAGCAATCAGCCCCAGCATTTT.

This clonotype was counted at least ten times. In nucleotides, the CDR3 is TGTGCCAGCGGAAGTTCCTCCTACGAGCAGTACTTC. It is translated as CASGSSSYEQYF. This chain links TRBV28 with TRBJ2-7; D remains unclear. The germline CDR1 and CDR2 sequences are MDHEN and SYDVKM. CDR3 length: 12 residues. V was trimmed by 8 bases and J by 0 bases, leaving 8 bases between them.

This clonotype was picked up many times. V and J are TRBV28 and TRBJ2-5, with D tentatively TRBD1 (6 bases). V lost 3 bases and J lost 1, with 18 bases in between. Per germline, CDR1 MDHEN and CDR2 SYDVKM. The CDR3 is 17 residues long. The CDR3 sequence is CASSFRRQVFFQETQYF. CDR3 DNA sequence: TGTGCCAGCAGTTTCCGCCGACAGGTTTTTTTCCAAGAGACCCAGTACTTC.

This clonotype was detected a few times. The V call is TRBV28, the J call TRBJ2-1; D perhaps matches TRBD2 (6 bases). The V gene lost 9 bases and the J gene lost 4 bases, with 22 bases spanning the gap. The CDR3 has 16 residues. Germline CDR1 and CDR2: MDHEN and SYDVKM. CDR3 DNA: TGTGCCAGTGAGGGGCTTAGCGGTAGGTGGTACAATGAGCAGTTCTTC. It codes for CASEGLSGRWYNEQFF.

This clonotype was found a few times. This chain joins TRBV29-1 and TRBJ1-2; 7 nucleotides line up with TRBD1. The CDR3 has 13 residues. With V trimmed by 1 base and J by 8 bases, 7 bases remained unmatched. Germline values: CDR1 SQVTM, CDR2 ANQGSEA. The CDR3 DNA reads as TGCAGCGTTGAAGTAGGGGACAGAGCCGGCTACACCTTC. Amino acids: CSVEVGDRAGYTF. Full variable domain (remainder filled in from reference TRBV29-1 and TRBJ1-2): SAVISQKPSRDICQRGTSLTIQCQVDSQVTMMFWYRQQPGQSLTLIATANQGSEATYESGFVIDKFPISRPNLTFSTLTVSNMSPEDSSIYLCSVEVGDRAGYTFGSGTRLTVV.

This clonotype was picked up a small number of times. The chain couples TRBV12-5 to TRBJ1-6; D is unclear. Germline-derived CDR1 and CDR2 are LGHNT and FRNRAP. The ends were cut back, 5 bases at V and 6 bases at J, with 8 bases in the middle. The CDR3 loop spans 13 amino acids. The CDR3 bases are TGTGCTAGTGGTCCGAACAGTAATTCACCCCTCCACTTT. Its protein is CASGPNSNSPLHF. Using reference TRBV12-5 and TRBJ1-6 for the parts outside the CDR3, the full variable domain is DARVTQTPRHKVTEMGQEVTMRCQPILGHNTVFWYRQTMMQGLELLAYFRNRAPLDDSGMPKDRFSAEMPDATLATLKIQPSEPRDSAVYFCASGPNSNSPLHFGNGTRLTVT.

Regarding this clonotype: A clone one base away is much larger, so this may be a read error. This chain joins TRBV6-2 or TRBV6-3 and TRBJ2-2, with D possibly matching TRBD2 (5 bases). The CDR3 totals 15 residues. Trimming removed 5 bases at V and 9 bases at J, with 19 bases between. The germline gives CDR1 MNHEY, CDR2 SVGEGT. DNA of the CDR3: TGTGCCAGCAGTGGAGGATGGGGTAGGACCTGGGAGCTGTTTTTT. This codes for CASSGGWGRTWELFF.

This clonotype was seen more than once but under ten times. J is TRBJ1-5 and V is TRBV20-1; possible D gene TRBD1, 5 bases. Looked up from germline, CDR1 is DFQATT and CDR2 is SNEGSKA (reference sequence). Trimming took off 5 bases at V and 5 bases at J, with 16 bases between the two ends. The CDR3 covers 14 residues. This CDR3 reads CSAGDLWQDQPQHF. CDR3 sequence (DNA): TGCAGTGCTGGGGACCTCTGGCAAGATCAGCCCCAGCATTTT.

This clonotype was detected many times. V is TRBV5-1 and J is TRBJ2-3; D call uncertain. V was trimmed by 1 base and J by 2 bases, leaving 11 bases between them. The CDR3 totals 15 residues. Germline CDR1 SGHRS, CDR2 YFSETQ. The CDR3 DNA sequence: TGCGCCAGCAGCTTGAGGGTTGAGTTCACAGATACGCAGTATTTT. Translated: CASSLRVEFTDTQYF.

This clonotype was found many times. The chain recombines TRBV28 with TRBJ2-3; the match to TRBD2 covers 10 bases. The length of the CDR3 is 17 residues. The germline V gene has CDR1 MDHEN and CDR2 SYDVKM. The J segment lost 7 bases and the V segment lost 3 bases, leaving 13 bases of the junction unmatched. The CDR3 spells CASSFRGTSVQLNTQYF. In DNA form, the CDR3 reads TGTGCCAGCAGTTTTCGGGGGACTAGCGTTCAGCTAAATACGCAGTATTTT.

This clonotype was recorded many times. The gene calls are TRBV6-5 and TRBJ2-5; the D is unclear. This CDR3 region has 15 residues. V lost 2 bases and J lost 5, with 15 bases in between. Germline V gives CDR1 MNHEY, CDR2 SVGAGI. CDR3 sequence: CASSYRAQKVETQYF. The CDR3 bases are TGTGCCAGCAGTTACCGGGCACAGAAGGTGGAGACCCAGTACTTC.

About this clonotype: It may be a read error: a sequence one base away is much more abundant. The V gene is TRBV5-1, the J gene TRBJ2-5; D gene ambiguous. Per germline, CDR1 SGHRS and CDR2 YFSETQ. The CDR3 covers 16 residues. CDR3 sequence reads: CSSSLADTPNGETQYF. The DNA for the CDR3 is TGCTCCAGCAGCTTGGCCGACACTCCTAATGGGGAGACCCAGTACTTC. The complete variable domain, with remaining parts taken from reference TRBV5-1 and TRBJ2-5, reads KAGVTQTPRYLIKTRGQQVTLSCSPISGHRSVSWYQQTPGQGLQFLFEYFSETQRNKGNFPGRFSGRQFSNSRSEMNVSTLELGDSALYLCSSSLADTPNGETQYFGPGTRLLVL.

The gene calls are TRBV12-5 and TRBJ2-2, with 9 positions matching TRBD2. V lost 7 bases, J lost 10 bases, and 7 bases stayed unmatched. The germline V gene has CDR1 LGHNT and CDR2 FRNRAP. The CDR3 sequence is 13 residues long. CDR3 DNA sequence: TGTGCTAGTGCCGGGACTAGCCGCGAGGAGCTGTTTTTT. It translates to CASAGTSREELFF. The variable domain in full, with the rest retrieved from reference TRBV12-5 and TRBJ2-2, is DARVTQTPRHKVTEMGQEVTMRCQPILGHNTVFWYRQTMMQGLELLAYFRNRAPLDDSGMPKDRFSAEMPDATLATLKIQPSEPRDSAVYFCASAGTSREELFFGEGSRLTVL.

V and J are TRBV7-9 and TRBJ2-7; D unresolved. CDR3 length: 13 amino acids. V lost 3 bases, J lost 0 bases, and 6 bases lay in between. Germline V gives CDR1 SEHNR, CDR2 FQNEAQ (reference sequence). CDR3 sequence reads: CASSLPLSYEQYF. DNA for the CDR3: TGTGCCAGCAGCTTGCCCCTCTCCTACGAGCAGTACTTC.

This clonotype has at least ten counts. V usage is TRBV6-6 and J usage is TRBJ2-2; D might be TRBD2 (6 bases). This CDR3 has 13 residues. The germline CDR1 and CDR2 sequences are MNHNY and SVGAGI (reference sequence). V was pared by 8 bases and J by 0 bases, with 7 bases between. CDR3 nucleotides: TGTGCCAGCCTAGCGACGAACACCGGGGAGCTGTTTTTT. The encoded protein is CASLATNTGELFF.

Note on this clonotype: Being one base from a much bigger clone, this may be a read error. In nucleotides, the CDR3 is TGTGCCATCAGTGAGCGTTTCCGAGGGGAGGCCTACGGTGACCAGTACTTC. Its protein product is CAISERFRGEAYGDQYF. J is TRBJ2-5 and V is TRBV10-3; maybe TRBD2 (6 bases). The CDR3 is 17 amino acids. CDR1 ENHRY and CDR2 SYGVKD come from the germline V gene. The ends were cut back, 2 bases at V and 10 bases at J, with 26 bases in the middle.

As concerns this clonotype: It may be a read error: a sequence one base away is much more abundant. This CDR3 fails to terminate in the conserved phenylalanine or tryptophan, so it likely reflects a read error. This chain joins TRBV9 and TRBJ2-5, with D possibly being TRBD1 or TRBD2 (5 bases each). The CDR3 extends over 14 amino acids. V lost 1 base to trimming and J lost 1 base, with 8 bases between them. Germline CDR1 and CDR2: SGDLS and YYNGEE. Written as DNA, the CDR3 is TGTGCCAGCAGCGTACGGGGCTTCCAAGAGACCCAGTACCTC. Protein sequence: CASSVRGFQETQYL.

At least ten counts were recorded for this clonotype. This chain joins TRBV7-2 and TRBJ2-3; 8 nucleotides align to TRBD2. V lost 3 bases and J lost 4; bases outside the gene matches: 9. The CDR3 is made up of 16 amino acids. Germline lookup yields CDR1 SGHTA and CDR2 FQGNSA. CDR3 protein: CASSFVFPGGPDTQYF. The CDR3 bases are TGTGCCAGCAGCTTCGTATTCCCGGGGGGGCCAGATACGCAGTATTTT.

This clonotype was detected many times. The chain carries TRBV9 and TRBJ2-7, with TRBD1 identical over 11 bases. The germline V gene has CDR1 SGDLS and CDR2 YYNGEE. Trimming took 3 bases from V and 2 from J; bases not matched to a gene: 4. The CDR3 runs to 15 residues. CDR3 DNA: TGTGCCAGCAGCGCGACGGGACAGGGGGCCTACGAGCAGTACTTC. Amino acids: CASSATGQGAYEQYF.

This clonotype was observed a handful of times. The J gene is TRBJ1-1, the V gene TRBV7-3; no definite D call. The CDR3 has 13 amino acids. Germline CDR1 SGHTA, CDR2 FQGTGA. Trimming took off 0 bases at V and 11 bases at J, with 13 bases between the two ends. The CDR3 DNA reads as TGTGCCAGCAGCTTAACAGAGCAGGCAAGGGCTTTCTTT. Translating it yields CASSLTEQARAFF.